These T cell receptor beta chains were read from a single sample in a study of glioma-infiltrating T cells. TCRdb passed the multiplex PCR reads through MiXCR, listing each CDR3 protein once. Here the sample spans roughly 16,000 distinct CDR3 sequences, over 45% being singletons. Input material: glioma tissue, nonneoplastic brain tissue, or PBMCs (not recorded which). The receptors originated from a human donor with low-grade glioma or glioblastoma, undergoing nonglioma brain surgery, or in good health (not recorded which). The CDR3 runs from the conserved cysteine through the conserved F or W. D genes are given only for firm matches. Not all rows give a size; the values are once, few, many and, for expanded clones, a class.

V: TRBV6-6; D: TRBD2; J: TRBJ2-1; size: -; CDR3: CASSYGTSGLHNEQFF; DNA: TGTGCCAGCAGTTACGGGACTAGCGGGCTCCACAATGAGCAGTTCTTC
V: TRBV4-1; D: -; J: TRBJ2-5; size: once; CDR3: CASSQGLGETQYF; DNA: TGCGCCAGCAGCCAAGGATTGGGGGAGACTCAGTACTTC
V: TRBV28; D: TRBD2; J: TRBJ2-7; size: -; CDR3: CASGDYTHEQYF; DNA: TGTGCCAGCGGGGACTACACCCACGAGCAGTACTTC
V: TRBV6-6; D: TRBD1; J: TRBJ1-1; size: once; CDR3: CASRTGALNTEAFF; DNA: TGTGCCAGCAGGACAGGGGCCCTGAACACTGAAGCTTTCTTT
V: TRBV6-6; D: TRBD1; J: TRBJ2-1; size: medium-sized; CDR3: CASSYSKGTGGYNEQFF; DNA: TGTGCCAGCAGTTACTCGAAGGGGACAGGGGGCTACAATGAGCAGTTCTTC
V: TRBV2; D: TRBD1; J: TRBJ2-2; size: few; CDR3: CASKKQGARTGELFF; DNA: TGTGCCAGCAAGAAACAGGGGGCGAGGACCGGGGAGCTGTTTTTT
V: TRBV20-1; D: -; J: TRBJ2-7; size: few; CDR3: CSGSWTPYEQYF; DNA: TGCAGTGGGAGTTGGACACCTTACGAGCAGTACTTC
V: TRBV20-1; D: -; J: TRBJ2-5; size: -; CDR3: CSALGGWETQYF; DNA: TGCAGTGCTCTGGGAGGATGGGAGACCCAGTACTTC
V: TRBV29-1; D: TRBD1; J: TRBJ2-5; size: many; CDR3: CSVERTGKTQYF; DNA: TGCAGCGTCGAGAGGACAGGGAAGACCCAGTACTTC
V: TRBV14; D: -; J: TRBJ2-3; size: many; CDR3: CASSRTFTDTQYF; DNA: TGTGCCAGCAGCCGGACATTCACAGATACGCAGTATTTT
V: TRBV27; D: TRBD2; J: TRBJ2-1; size: -; CDR3: CASSKLAGGYNEQFF; DNA: TGTGCCAGCAGTAAACTAGCGGGAGGGTACAATGAGCAGTTCTTC
V: TRBV15; D: TRBD1; J: TRBJ2-1; size: few; CDR3: CATSSVLSRTGSSYNEQFF; DNA: TGTGCCACCAGCAGCGTGTTATCCCGGACAGGGAGCTCCTACAATGAGCAGTTCTTC
V: TRBV4-2; D: -; J: TRBJ2-1; size: -; CDR3: CASSLVAASYSEQFF; DNA: TGTGCCAGCAGCCTGGTCGCGGCCTCCTACAGTGAGCAGTTCTTC
V: TRBV6-2/TRBV6-3; D: -; J: TRBJ1-1; size: few; CDR3: CASSYSTSSLQGPEAFF; DNA: TGTGCCAGCAGTTACTCGACTTCCTCGCTACAGGGCCCTGAAGCTTTCTTT
V: TRBV27; D: TRBD2; J: TRBJ2-7; size: medium-sized; CDR3: CASSLSTSGVYEQYF; DNA: TGTGCCAGCAGTTTAAGCACTAGCGGTGTCTACGAGCAGTACTTC
V: TRBV6-1; D: TRBD2; J: TRBJ2-1; size: few; CDR3: CASRPLAGPYNEQFF; DNA: TGTGCCAGCAGACCTTTAGCGGGACCCTACAATGAGCAGTTCTTC
V: TRBV7-6; D: TRBD1; J: TRBJ2-2; size: -; CDR3: CASSLRQGATGELTF; DNA: TGTGCCAGCAGCTTAAGACAGGGGGCAACCGGGGAGCTGACTTTT
V: TRBV20-1; D: TRBD2; J: TRBJ2-1; size: -; CDR3: CSARDLMGLAGVPSDYNEQFF; DNA: TGCAGTGCTAGAGACCTCATGGGACTAGCGGGAGTCCCTAGCGACTACAATGAGCAGTTCTTC
V: TRBV7-2; D: -; J: TRBJ2-1; size: once; CDR3: CASTRQGPQFF; DNA: TGTGCCAGCACCCGTCAGGGGCCACAGTTCTTC
V: TRBV20-1; D: -; J: TRBJ2-5; size: few; CDR3: CSARGAGAGETQYF; DNA: TGCAGTGCTAGAGGAGCGGGTGCGGGGGAGACCCAGTACTTC
V: TRBV4-2; D: TRBD1; J: TRBJ2-1; size: -; CDR3: CASSPSYRGQDNEQFF; DNA: TGTGCCAGCAGCCCGTCCTACAGGGGGCAAGACAATGAGCAGTTCTTC
V: TRBV6-2/TRBV6-3; D: TRBD1; J: TRBJ1-1; size: few; CDR3: CASRWDRGMLSEAFF; DNA: TGTGCCAGCAGATGGGACAGGGGCATGTTATCTGAAGCTTTCTTT
V: TRBV20-1; D: TRBD2; J: TRBJ2-3; size: few; CDR3: CSARARTSDPRDTQYF; DNA: TGCAGTGCTAGAGCACGGACTAGCGACCCGCGGGATACGCAGTATTTT
V: TRBV19; D: TRBD1; J: TRBJ1-1; size: -; CDR3: CATKDREAFF; DNA: TGTGCCACTAAGGACAGGGAAGCTTTCTTT
V: TRBV15; D: -; J: TRBJ1-5; size: -; CDR3: CATSRGSRTIYYSNQPQHF; DNA: TGTGCCACCAGCAGAGGTTCTAGAACAATCTACTATAGCAATCAGCCCCAGCATTTT
V: TRBV27; D: TRBD2; J: TRBJ2-7; size: -; CDR3: CASSSPGLAGTEGEQYF; DNA: TGTGCCAGCAGTTCCCCGGGACTAGCAGGGACGGAAGGCGAGCAGTACTTC
V: TRBV6-2/TRBV6-3; D: -; J: TRBJ2-7; size: -; CDR3: CASIYPDNSYEQYF; DNA: TGTGCCAGCATTTACCCGGACAACTCCTACGAGCAGTACTTC
V: TRBV19; D: TRBD1; J: TRBJ2-1; size: -; CDR3: CASIIPGQGNEQFF; DNA: TGTGCCAGTATTATACCGGGACAGGGGAATGAGCAGTTCTTC
V: TRBV29-1; D: -; J: TRBJ1-2; size: -; CDR3: CSVIPGSF; DNA: TGCAGCGTTATTCCCGGGTCCTTC
V: TRBV6-2/TRBV6-3; D: TRBD1; J: TRBJ2-7; size: few; CDR3: CASSRTGRTYEQYF; DNA: TGTGCCAGCAGCCGGACAGGGCGGACCTACGAGCAGTACTTC
V: TRBV12-3/TRBV12-4; D: -; J: TRBJ1-1; size: -; CDR3: CASRMTGGSTEAFF; DNA: TGTGCCAGCAGGATGACCGGAGGGAGCACTGAAGCTTTCTTT
V: TRBV20-1; D: -; J: TRBJ2-3; size: -; CDR3: CGARDPGFGTDTQYF; DNA: TGCGGTGCTAGAGACCCCGGGTTTGGCACAGATACGCAGTATTTT
V: TRBV11-1; D: -; J: TRBJ2-1; size: few; CDR3: CASGKRDEQFF; DNA: TGTGCCAGCGGGAAAAGGGATGAGCAGTTCTTC
V: TRBV27; D: -; J: TRBJ1-2; size: -; CDR3: CASSQTPQGTNYGYTF; DNA: TGTGCCAGCAGTCAAACCCCGCAGGGGACTAACTATGGCTACACCTTC
V: TRBV28; D: TRBD2; J: TRBJ2-1; size: -; CDR3: CASSSGTSNEQFF; DNA: TGTGCCAGCAGCTCCGGGACTAGCAATGAGCAGTTCTTC
V: TRBV6-1; D: TRBD1; J: TRBJ1-1; size: -; CDR3: CAISVGGNTEAFF; DNA: TGTGCCATCAGTGTAGGGGGCAACACTGAAGCTTTCTTT
V: TRBV6-1; D: -; J: TRBJ2-5; size: -; CDR3: CANSKARETKYF; DNA: TGTGCCAACAGTAAAGCGAGAGAGACCAAGTACTTC
V: TRBV7-2; D: -; J: TRBJ1-1; size: -; CDR3: CASSLARGSNTEAFF; DNA: TGTGCCAGCAGCTTAGCGAGGGGCTCCAACACTGAAGCTTTCTTT
V: TRBV7-2; D: -; J: TRBJ1-1; size: -; CDR3: CASSQSGGPFF; DNA: TGTGCCAGCAGCCAATCCGGGGGACCTTTCTTT
V: TRBV11-1; D: TRBD1; J: TRBJ2-3; size: few; CDR3: CASSRDRVLGTDTQYF; DNA: TGTGCCAGCAGCCGTGACAGGGTCCTGGGCACAGATACGCAGTATTTT
V: TRBV5-1; D: -; J: TRBJ1-2; size: many; CDR3: CASSFSGATNYGYTF; DNA: TGCGCCAGCAGCTTCTCCGGGGCTACTAACTATGGCTACACCTTC
V: TRBV2; D: TRBD2; J: TRBJ2-7; size: -; CDR3: CASTGTTTYEQYF; DNA: TGTGCCAGCACCGGGACTACTACCTACGAGCAGTACTTC
V: TRBV6-1; D: TRBD1; J: TRBJ1-1; size: -; CDR3: CASSTGQVNTEAFF; DNA: TGTGCCAGCAGCACCGGACAGGTGAACACTGAAGCTTTCTTT
V: TRBV20-1; D: TRBD2; J: TRBJ2-3; size: few; CDR3: CSAPGAGVTDTQYF; DNA: TGCAGTGCACCCGGGGCGGGAGTGACAGATACGCAGTATTTT
V: TRBV6-2/TRBV6-3; D: -; J: TRBJ2-1; size: once; CDR3: CASSYSTGRGYNEQFF; DNA: TGTGCCAGCAGTTACTCTACAGGCAGGGGCTACAATGAGCAGTTCTTC